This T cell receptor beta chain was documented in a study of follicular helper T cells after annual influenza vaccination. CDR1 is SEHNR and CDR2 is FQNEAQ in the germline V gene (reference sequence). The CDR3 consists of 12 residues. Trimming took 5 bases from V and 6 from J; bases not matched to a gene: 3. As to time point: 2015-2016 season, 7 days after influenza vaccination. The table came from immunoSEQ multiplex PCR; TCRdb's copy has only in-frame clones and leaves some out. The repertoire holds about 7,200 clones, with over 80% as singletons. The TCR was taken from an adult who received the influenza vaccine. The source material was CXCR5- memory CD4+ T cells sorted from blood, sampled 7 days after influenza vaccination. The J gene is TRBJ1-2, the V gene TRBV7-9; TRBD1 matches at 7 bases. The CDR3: CASSRTGDGYTF. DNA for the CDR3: TGTGCCAGCAGCCGCACAGGGGATGGCTACACCTTC.